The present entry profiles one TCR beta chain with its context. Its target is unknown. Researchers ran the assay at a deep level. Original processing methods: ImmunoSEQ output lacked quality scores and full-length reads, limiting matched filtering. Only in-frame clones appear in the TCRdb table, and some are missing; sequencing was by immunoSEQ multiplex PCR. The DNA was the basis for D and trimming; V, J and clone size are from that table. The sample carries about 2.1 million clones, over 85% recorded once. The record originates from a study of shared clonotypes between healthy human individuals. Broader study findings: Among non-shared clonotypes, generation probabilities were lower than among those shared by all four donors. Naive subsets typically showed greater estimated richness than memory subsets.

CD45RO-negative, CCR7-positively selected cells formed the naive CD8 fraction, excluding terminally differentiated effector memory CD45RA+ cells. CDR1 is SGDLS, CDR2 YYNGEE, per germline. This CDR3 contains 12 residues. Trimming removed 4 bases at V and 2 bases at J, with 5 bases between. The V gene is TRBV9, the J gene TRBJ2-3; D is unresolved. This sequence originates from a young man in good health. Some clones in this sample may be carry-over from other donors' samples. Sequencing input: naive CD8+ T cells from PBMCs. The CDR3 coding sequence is TGTGCCAGCAGCCAGACCACAGATACGCAGTATTTT. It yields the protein CASSQTTDTQYF.